A selection of T cell receptor beta chains follows, all from one sample in a study of radiotherapy plus CTLA-4 blockade in lung cancer. Clones were read by immunoSEQ multiplex PCR, and TCRdb kept only the in-frame ones, dropping some. The sample records 50,000 or so clones, over 75% being singletons. Material: peripheral blood, obtained from a patient treated with radiotherapy plus ipilimumab. Receptor source: a human donor with non-small cell lung cancer whose response to radiotherapy plus ipilimumab could not be evaluated. CDR3s leave out the opening cysteine and the closing phenylalanine or tryptophan. The D gene is left open where the match is weak.

d_call	j_call	v_call	cdr3_aa
.	TRBJ2-7	TRBV14	ASSEGQGGYEQY
.	TRBJ2-5	TRBV5-6	ASSIPRGTQETQY
.	TRBJ2-3	TRBV20-1	SAIAGDTQY
.	TRBJ1-6	TRBV5-4	ASSLGRAIYNSPLH
.	TRBJ2-5	TRBV7-9	ASSSPLDRQETQY
TRBD2	TRBJ2-5	TRBV7-2	ASSSGLAGEVPQY
TRBD2	TRBJ2-5	TRBV19	ASSNTRLAGGETQY
TRBD1	TRBJ2-3	TRBV7-9	ASSYLTGGFDTDTQY
TRBD2	TRBJ2-5	TRBV13	ASSSYVGLGEETQY
.	TRBJ2-5	TRBV19	ASSLQGAAGKTQY
.	TRBJ1-6	TRBV5-5	ASSRTDNSPLH
.	TRBJ1-1	TRBV6-5	ASSYSAGDYTEAF
TRBD2	TRBJ2-7	TRBV7-2	ASSPASGRAYEQY
.	TRBJ1-2	TRBV5-1	ASSFGLGYGYT
TRBD2	TRBJ2-3	TRBV9	ASSVDGTTADTQY
TRBD1	TRBJ2-7	TRBV7-9	ASSLQGAISYEQY
TRBD2	TRBJ2-5	TRBV10-2	ASSRTSGGGTQY
TRBD1	TRBJ1-2	TRBV11-2	ASSSTGSYGYT
.	TRBJ2-7	TRBV27	ASNPSGSSYEQY
TRBD1	TRBJ1-2	TRBV27	ASSHRGPDGYT
TRBD1	TRBJ1-5	TRBV19	ASSPGQGWNQPQH
TRBD1	TRBJ2-1	TRBV27	ASSFETGDNEQF
.	TRBJ1-3	TRBV4-3	ASSQDSGVWGNTIY
.	TRBJ2-5	TRBV5-4	ASSDSGGRGTQY
.	TRBJ1-2	TRBV2	ASSEKRREGYT
.	TRBJ1-1	TRBV18	ASSPPLGETEAF
TRBD1	TRBJ2-2	TRBV10-1	ASSDGQVTGELF
TRBD1	TRBJ2-1	TRBV6-6	ASSRPGQERNEQF
TRBD2	.	TRBV6-5	ASSSASGTYEQY
.	TRBJ1-4	TRBV30	AWEGQTLRKLF
TRBD2	TRBJ2-3	TRBV10-3	AISPSGGGTDTQY
TRBD1	TRBJ1-2	TRBV5-4	ASSPGQEVYGYT
TRBD1	TRBJ1-2	TRBV29-1	SVEGSETGVGGYT
TRBD2	TRBJ2-1	TRBV29-1	SVDGTSGRNEQF
.	TRBJ2-7	TRBV5-1	ASKEGGSYEQY
.	TRBJ1-2	TRBV7-9	ASSSPDRPRGYGYT
.	TRBJ1-6	TRBV4-1	ASSQPREGNSPLH
.	TRBJ2-7	TRBV18	ASSSPEDISYEQY
TRBD1	TRBJ1-5	TRBV11-2	ASSPHRDRGDQPQH
TRBD1	TRBJ2-1	TRBV4-3	ASSQRQGALNEQF
.	TRBJ2-5	TRBV11-3	ASSLASGYQETQY
.	TRBJ2-5	TRBV7-2	ASSIRTIRETQY
.	TRBJ2-3	TRBV6-5	ASSYAGGGDTQY
TRBD1	TRBJ1-2	TRBV6-5	ASSPFRDRDYGYT
TRBD2	TRBJ2-3	TRBV18	ASSPTTTALAGADTQY
TRBD1	TRBJ1-5	TRBV9	ASSVGTGTQPQH
.	TRBJ2-7	TRBV19	ASSIAAGDGLAYEQY
.	TRBJ1-1	TRBV6-5	ASQEQGFMNTEAF
TRBD1	TRBJ1-2	TRBV5-4	ASSLPGQGLNYGYT
TRBD1	TRBJ1-4	TRBV9	ASSAGGARSEKLF